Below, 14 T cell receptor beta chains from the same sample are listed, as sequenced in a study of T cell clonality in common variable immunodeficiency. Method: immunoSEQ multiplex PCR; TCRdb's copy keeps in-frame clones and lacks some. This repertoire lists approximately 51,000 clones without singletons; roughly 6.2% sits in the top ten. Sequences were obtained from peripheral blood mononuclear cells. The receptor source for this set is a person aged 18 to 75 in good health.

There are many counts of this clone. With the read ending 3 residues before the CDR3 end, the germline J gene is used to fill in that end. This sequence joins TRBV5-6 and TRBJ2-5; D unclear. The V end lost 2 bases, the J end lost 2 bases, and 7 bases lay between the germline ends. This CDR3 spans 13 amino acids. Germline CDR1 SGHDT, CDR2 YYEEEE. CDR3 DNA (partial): TGTGCCAGCAGCTTAGGGCTACAAGAGACC. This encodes CASSLGLQET. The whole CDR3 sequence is CASSLGLQETQYF.

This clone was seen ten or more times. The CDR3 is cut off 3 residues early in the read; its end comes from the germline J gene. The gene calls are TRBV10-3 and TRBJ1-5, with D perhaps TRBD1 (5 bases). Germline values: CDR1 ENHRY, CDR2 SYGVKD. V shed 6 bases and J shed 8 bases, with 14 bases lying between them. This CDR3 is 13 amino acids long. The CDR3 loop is CAISRDYAEPQHF. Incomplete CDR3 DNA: TGTGCCATCAGCCGGGACTACGCGGAGCCC.

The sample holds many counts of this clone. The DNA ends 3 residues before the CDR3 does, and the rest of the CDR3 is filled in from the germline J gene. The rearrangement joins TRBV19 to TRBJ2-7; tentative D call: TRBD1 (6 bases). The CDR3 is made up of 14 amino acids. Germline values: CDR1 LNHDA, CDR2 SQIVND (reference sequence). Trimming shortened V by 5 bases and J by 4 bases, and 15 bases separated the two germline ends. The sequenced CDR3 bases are TGTGCCAGTAGTCCCACAGGGATCAATTACGAG. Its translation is CASSPTGINYE. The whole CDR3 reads CASSPTGINYEQYF.

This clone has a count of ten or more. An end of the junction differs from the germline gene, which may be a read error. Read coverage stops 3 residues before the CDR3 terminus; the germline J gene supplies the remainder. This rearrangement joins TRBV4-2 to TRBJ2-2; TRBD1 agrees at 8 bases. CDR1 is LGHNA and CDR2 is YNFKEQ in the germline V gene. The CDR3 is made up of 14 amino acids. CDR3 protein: CASSPGQGTGELFF. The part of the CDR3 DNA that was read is TGCGCCAGCAGCCCAGGACAGGGAACCGGGGAG.

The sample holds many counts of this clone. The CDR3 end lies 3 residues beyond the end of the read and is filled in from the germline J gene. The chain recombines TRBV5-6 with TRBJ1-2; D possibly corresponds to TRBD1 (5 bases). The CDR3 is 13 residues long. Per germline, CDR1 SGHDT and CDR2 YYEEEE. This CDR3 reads CASSPLGRPGYTF. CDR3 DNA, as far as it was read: TGTGCCAGCAGCCCCCTGGGGCGCCCGGGC.

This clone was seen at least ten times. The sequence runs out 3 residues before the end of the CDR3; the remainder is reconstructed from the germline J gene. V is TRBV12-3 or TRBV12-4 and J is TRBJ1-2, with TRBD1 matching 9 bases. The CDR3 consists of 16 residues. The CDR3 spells CASSLAPGQGLEGYTF. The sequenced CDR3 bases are TGTGCCAGCAGTTTAGCGCCGGGACAGGGTCTAGAGGGC.

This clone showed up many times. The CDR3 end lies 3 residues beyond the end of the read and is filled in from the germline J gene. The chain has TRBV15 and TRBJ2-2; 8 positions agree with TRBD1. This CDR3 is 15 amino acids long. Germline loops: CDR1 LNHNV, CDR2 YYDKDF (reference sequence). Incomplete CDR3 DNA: TGTGCCACCAGCAGAGATCGGGCCAGGGGGCTCGAG. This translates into CATSRDRARGLE. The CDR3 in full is CATSRDRARGLELFF. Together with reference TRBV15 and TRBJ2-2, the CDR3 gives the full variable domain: DAMVIQNPRYQVTQFGKPVTLSCSQTLNHNVMYWYQQKSSQAPKLLFHYYDKDFNNEADTPDNFQSRRPNTSFCFLDIRSPGLGDTAMYLCATSRDRARGLELFFGEGSRLTVL.

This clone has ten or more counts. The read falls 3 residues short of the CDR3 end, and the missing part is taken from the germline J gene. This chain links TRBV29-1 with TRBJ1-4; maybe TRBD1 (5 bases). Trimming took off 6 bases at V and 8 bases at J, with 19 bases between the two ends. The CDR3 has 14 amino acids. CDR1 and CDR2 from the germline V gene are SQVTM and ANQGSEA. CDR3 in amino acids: CSVAWQGKFEKLFF. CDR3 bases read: TGCAGCGTCGCCTGGCAGGGTAAATTCGAAAAA.

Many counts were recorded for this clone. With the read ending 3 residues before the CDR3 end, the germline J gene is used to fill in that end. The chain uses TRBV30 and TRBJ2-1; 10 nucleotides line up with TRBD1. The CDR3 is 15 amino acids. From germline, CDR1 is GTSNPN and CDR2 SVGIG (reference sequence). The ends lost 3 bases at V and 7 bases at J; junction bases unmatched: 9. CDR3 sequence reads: CAWRTGGSLGNEQFF. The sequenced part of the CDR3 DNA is TGTGCCTGGAGGACAGGGGGCAGTTTAGGGAATGAG.

The sequenced CDR3 bases are TGTGCCAGCTCACCTGGGACAGGGAACAATGAC. It translates to CASSPGTGNND. The entire CDR3 protein reads CASSPGTGNNDYTF. The chain links TRBV18 to TRBJ1-2; 9 positions agree with TRBD1. The read ends 3 residues before the CDR3 terminus; that terminus is restored from the germline J gene. Germline values: CDR1 KGHSH, CDR2 LQKENI. The CDR3 covers 14 residues.

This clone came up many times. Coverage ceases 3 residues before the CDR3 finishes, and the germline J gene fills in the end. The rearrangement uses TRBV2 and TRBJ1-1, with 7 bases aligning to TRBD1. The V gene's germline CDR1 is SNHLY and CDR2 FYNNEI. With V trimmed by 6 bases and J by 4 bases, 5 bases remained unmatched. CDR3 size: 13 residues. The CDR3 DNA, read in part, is TGTGCCAGCAGAGATGGGACAGCCACTGAA. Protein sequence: CASRDGTATE. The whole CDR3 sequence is CASRDGTATEAFF.

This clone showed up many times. The CDR3 sequence: CASSIEAASSYEQYF. The covered CDR3 bases are TGTGCCAGTAGTATTGAGGCCGCCTCCTCCTACGAG. The chain joins TRBV19 to TRBJ2-7, with unresolved D. The read ends 3 residues shy of where the CDR3 ends; the end is completed using the germline J gene. This CDR3 spans 15 amino acids. V shed 3 bases and J shed 0 bases, with 12 bases lying between them. Germline V lookup: CDR1 LNHDA, CDR2 SQIVND (reference sequence).

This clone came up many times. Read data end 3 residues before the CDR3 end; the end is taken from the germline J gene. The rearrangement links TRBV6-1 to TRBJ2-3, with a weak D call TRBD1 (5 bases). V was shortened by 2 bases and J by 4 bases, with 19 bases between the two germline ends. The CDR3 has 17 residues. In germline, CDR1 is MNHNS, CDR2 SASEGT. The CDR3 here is CASSEQGIERSADTQYF. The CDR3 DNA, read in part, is TGTGCCAGCAGTGAACAGGGAATAGAGCGCAGCGCAGATACG.

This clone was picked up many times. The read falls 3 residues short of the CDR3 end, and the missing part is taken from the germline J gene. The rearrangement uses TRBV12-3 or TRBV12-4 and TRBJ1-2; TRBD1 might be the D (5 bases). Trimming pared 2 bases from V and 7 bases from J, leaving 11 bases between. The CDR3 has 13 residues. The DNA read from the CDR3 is TGTGCCAGCAGTTTAAGCAGGGACTCTGGC. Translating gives CASSLSRDSG. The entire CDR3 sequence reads CASSLSRDSGYTF.